A selection of T cell receptor beta chains follows, all from one sample in a study of blood T cell repertoires in COVID-19. This table comes from immunoSEQ multiplex PCR, and its TCRdb copy is limited to in-frame clones, with some not included. The sample has under 250,000 clones, around four fifths seen once. The sample taken for sequencing was PBMCs or T cells enriched from blood (not recorded which). These receptors all come from a woman aged 45 to 65 who had been exposed to COVID-19. Each CDR3 is given with its conserved first and last residue. Each record gives: J gene, D gene, V gene, clone size, CDR3 protein, CDR3 DNA. The D gene is left open where the match is weak. Some rows mark clone size as missing; the rest say once, few, many or name a class of expanded clone.

j_call: TRBJ2-5; d_call: TRBD2; v_call: TRBV19; clone_size: .; cdr3_aa: CASSILGLAKETQYF; cdr3_nt: TGTGCCAGTAGTATTTTGGGACTAGCCAAAGAGACCCAGTACTTC
j_call: TRBJ1-2; d_call: TRBD1; v_call: TRBV30; clone_size: .; cdr3_aa: CAWSGYLGTGEGYTF; cdr3_nt: TGTGCCTGGAGTGGCTATTTGGGTACAGGGGAAGGCTACACCTTC
j_call: TRBJ1-1; d_call: TRBD1; v_call: TRBV28; clone_size: once; cdr3_aa: CASSSIRDRGRGTEAFF; cdr3_nt: TGTGCCAGCAGTTCCATCCGAGACAGGGGACGAGGCACTGAAGCTTTCTTT
j_call: TRBJ1-5; d_call: .; v_call: TRBV7-8; clone_size: .; cdr3_aa: CASSLVGNQPQHF; cdr3_nt: TGTGCCAGCAGCTTAGTAGGCAATCAGCCCCAGCATTTT
j_call: TRBJ1-1; d_call: TRBD1; v_call: TRBV2; clone_size: .; cdr3_aa: CASSGQGVEAFF; cdr3_nt: TGTGCCAGCAGTGGACAGGGGGTCGAAGCTTTCTTT
j_call: TRBJ1-1; d_call: .; v_call: TRBV5-8; clone_size: .; cdr3_aa: CASSLAFEVEVRATEAFF; cdr3_nt: TGTGCCAGCAGCTTGGCGTTTGAGGTGGAGGTCCGGGCCACTGAAGCTTTCTTT
j_call: TRBJ2-7; d_call: TRBD1; v_call: TRBV23-1; clone_size: once; cdr3_aa: CAGDRTYEQYF; cdr3_nt: TGCGCCGGGGACAGGACCTACGAGCAGTACTTC
j_call: TRBJ1-1; d_call: .; v_call: TRBV5-1; clone_size: .; cdr3_aa: CASSSGLNTEAFF; cdr3_nt: TGCGCCAGCAGCTCGGGGTTGAACACTGAAGCTTTCTTT
j_call: TRBJ1-2; d_call: .; v_call: TRBV3-1/TRBV3-2; clone_size: .; cdr3_aa: CASSPGGGGTYGYTF; cdr3_nt: TGTGCCAGCAGCCCGGGGGGAGGGGGAACCTATGGCTACACCTTC
j_call: TRBJ2-7; d_call: .; v_call: TRBV4-1; clone_size: .; cdr3_aa: CASSRLPGAEQYF; cdr3_nt: TGCGCCAGCAGCCGCTTACCGGGAGCCGAGCAGTACTTC
j_call: TRBJ1-1; d_call: .; v_call: TRBV18; clone_size: .; cdr3_aa: CASSPSNSMNTEAFF; cdr3_nt: TGTGCCAGCTCACCATCTAATTCAATGAACACTGAAGCTTTCTTT
j_call: TRBJ1-6; d_call: .; v_call: TRBV7-2; clone_size: .; cdr3_aa: CASHAASRNSPLHF; cdr3_nt: TGTGCCAGCCACGCGGCGAGTAGGAATTCACCCCTCCACTTT
j_call: TRBJ1-2; d_call: TRBD1; v_call: TRBV4-3; clone_size: .; cdr3_aa: CASSQGAGTGENGYTF; cdr3_nt: TGCGCCAGCAGCCAAGGAGCCGGGACAGGGGAAAATGGCTACACCTTC
j_call: TRBJ2-5; d_call: .; v_call: TRBV7-9; clone_size: .; cdr3_aa: CASSLGGGTKETQYF; cdr3_nt: TGTGCCAGCAGCTTAGGCGGGGGCACTAAAGAGACCCAGTACTTC
j_call: TRBJ1-1; d_call: .; v_call: TRBV2; clone_size: few; cdr3_aa: CALPEGGVKSEAFF; cdr3_nt: TGTGCCCTCCCAGAGGGGGGGGTGAAGTCTGAAGCTTTCTTT
j_call: TRBJ1-2; d_call: .; v_call: TRBV19; clone_size: .; cdr3_aa: CASRQEGGKGYTF; cdr3_nt: TGTGCCAGTAGACAGGAGGGTGGAAAGGGCTACACCTTC
j_call: TRBJ1-3; d_call: .; v_call: TRBV6-5; clone_size: .; cdr3_aa: CASRLGVSSGNTIYF; cdr3_nt: TGTGCCAGCAGGTTAGGAGTTAGTTCTGGAAACACCATATATTTT
j_call: TRBJ1-1; d_call: .; v_call: TRBV18; clone_size: .; cdr3_aa: CASSPTGSSDTEAFF; cdr3_nt: TGTGCCAGCTCACCTACAGGGTCGAGCGACACTGAAGCTTTCTTT
j_call: TRBJ2-5; d_call: TRBD1; v_call: TRBV5-1; clone_size: .; cdr3_aa: CASSLVGQGAGTQYF; cdr3_nt: TGCGCCAGCAGCTTGGTGGGGCAGGGGGCCGGAACCCAGTACTTC
j_call: TRBJ1-6; d_call: TRBD1; v_call: TRBV4-1; clone_size: .; cdr3_aa: CASSHPLRQGNNSPLHF; cdr3_nt: TGCGCCAGCAGCCATCCCCTTCGACAGGGAAATAATTCACCCCTCCACTTT
j_call: TRBJ1-1; d_call: TRBD1; v_call: TRBV5-1; clone_size: .; cdr3_aa: CASSLRTGGEAEAFF; cdr3_nt: TGCGCCAGCAGCTTGAGGACAGGGGGCGAAGCTGAAGCTTTCTTT
j_call: TRBJ2-3; d_call: TRBD1; v_call: TRBV10-3; clone_size: .; cdr3_aa: CAISESRGQGADTQYF; cdr3_nt: TGTGCCATCAGTGAGTCGAGGGGACAGGGGGCAGATACGCAGTATTTT
j_call: TRBJ1-2; d_call: .; v_call: TRBV28; clone_size: once; cdr3_aa: CASSSSDRPAHLVGYTF; cdr3_nt: TGTGCCAGCAGCTCCTCGGACAGACCAGCCCACCTCGTCGGCTACACCTTC
j_call: TRBJ2-4; d_call: TRBD2; v_call: TRBV10-1; clone_size: once; cdr3_aa: CASSESASGESAKNIQYF; cdr3_nt: TGCGCCAGCAGTGAGTCCGCTAGCGGGGAATCGGCCAAAAACATTCAGTACTTC
j_call: TRBJ1-1; d_call: .; v_call: TRBV9; clone_size: .; cdr3_aa: CASSVLTGDTEAFF; cdr3_nt: TGTGCCAGCAGCGTATTGACAGGAGATACTGAAGCTTTCTTT
j_call: TRBJ2-6; d_call: .; v_call: TRBV7-9; clone_size: once; cdr3_aa: CASSAAAGANVLTF; cdr3_nt: TGTGCCAGCAGCGCCGCGGCGGGGGCCAACGTCCTGACTTTC
j_call: TRBJ1-4; d_call: TRBD1; v_call: TRBV3-1/TRBV3-2; clone_size: .; cdr3_aa: CASSTPGQGREKLFF; cdr3_nt: TGTGCCAGCAGCACTCCGGGACAGGGGCGCGAAAAACTGTTTTTT
j_call: TRBJ2-5; d_call: TRBD1; v_call: TRBV27; clone_size: .; cdr3_aa: CASITPAGQGWGETQYF; cdr3_nt: TGTGCCAGCATCACCCCCGCGGGACAGGGGTGGGGAGAGACCCAGTACTTC
j_call: TRBJ1-2; d_call: TRBD1; v_call: TRBV9; clone_size: .; cdr3_aa: CASSSNRGTNYGYTF; cdr3_nt: TGTGCCAGCAGCTCCAACAGGGGGACTAACTATGGCTACACCTTC
j_call: TRBJ1-1; d_call: TRBD1; v_call: TRBV4-2; clone_size: once; cdr3_aa: CASSQAGQGSRAFF; cdr3_nt: TGTGCCAGCAGCCAGGCGGGACAGGGGTCGAGAGCTTTCTTT
j_call: TRBJ2-2; d_call: TRBD1; v_call: TRBV9; clone_size: .; cdr3_aa: CASSPRDRETGELFF; cdr3_nt: TGTGCCAGCAGCCCACGGGACAGGGAGACCGGGGAGCTGTTTTTT
j_call: TRBJ1-4; d_call: .; v_call: TRBV5-6; clone_size: .; cdr3_aa: CASSLGQLEKLFF; cdr3_nt: TGTGCCAGCAGCTTGGGACAGCTTGAAAAACTGTTTTTT
j_call: TRBJ1-1; d_call: .; v_call: TRBV7-8; clone_size: .; cdr3_aa: CASSETELNTEAFF; cdr3_nt: TGTGCCAGCAGCGAAACAGAGCTTAACACTGAAGCTTTCTTT
j_call: TRBJ2-3; d_call: TRBD2; v_call: TRBV5-1; clone_size: .; cdr3_aa: CASSFGLAGVRDTQYF; cdr3_nt: TGCGCCAGCAGCTTCGGACTAGCGGGGGTGAGGGATACGCAGTATTTT
j_call: TRBJ1-1; d_call: .; v_call: TRBV2; clone_size: .; cdr3_aa: CASTKLREDTEAFF; cdr3_nt: TGTGCCAGCACCAAATTAAGGGAGGACACTGAAGCTTTCTTT
j_call: TRBJ1-6; d_call: .; v_call: TRBV3-1/TRBV3-2; clone_size: .; cdr3_aa: CASSQGLSGHRTSGSPLHF; cdr3_nt: TGTGCCAGCAGCCAAGGACTCTCGGGACACCGAACGTCGGGGTCACCCCTCCACTTT
j_call: TRBJ2-1; d_call: .; v_call: TRBV5-1; clone_size: .; cdr3_aa: CASSRAGTGSSYNEQFF; cdr3_nt: TGCGCCAGCAGCCGCGCCGGGACTGGGAGCTCCTACAATGAGCAGTTCTTC
j_call: TRBJ2-1; d_call: .; v_call: TRBV12-3/TRBV12-4; clone_size: once; cdr3_aa: CASTTSPRNEQFF; cdr3_nt: TGTGCCAGCACCACATCCCCCAGAAATGAGCAGTTCTTC
j_call: TRBJ1-4; d_call: .; v_call: TRBV10-2; clone_size: .; cdr3_aa: CASSEQTNEKLFF; cdr3_nt: TGCGCCAGCAGTGAGCAGACTAATGAAAAACTGTTTTTT
j_call: TRBJ2-2; d_call: .; v_call: TRBV11-3; clone_size: few; cdr3_aa: CASSSQGGGELFF; cdr3_nt: TGTGCCAGCAGCTCCCAAGGCGGGGGGGAGCTGTTTTTT
j_call: TRBJ1-1; d_call: .; v_call: TRBV5-1; clone_size: .; cdr3_aa: CASSLDFNTEAFF; cdr3_nt: TGCGCCAGCAGCCTGGACTTCAACACTGAAGCTTTCTTT
j_call: TRBJ1-6; d_call: .; v_call: TRBV7-2; clone_size: .; cdr3_aa: CASSPLPSGSYNSPLHF; cdr3_nt: TGTGCCAGCAGCCCGTTGCCCTCCGGGTCATATAATTCACCCCTCCACTTT
j_call: TRBJ1-2; d_call: TRBD1; v_call: TRBV5-4; clone_size: .; cdr3_aa: CASSRTGEALNYGYTF; cdr3_nt: TGTGCCAGCAGCCGGACAGGGGAAGCCCTTAACTATGGCTACACCTTC
j_call: TRBJ2-2; d_call: .; v_call: TRBV24-1; clone_size: .; cdr3_aa: CATSAQGNTGELFF; cdr3_nt: TGTGCCACCAGTGCACAGGGGAACACCGGGGAGCTGTTTTTT
j_call: TRBJ1-1; d_call: .; v_call: TRBV28; clone_size: .; cdr3_aa: CASSLWPGGTEAFF; cdr3_nt: TGTGCCAGCAGTTTATGGCCCGGGGGCACTGAAGCTTTCTTT